This TCR beta chain stems from a study of regulatory T cells in long-lasting Graves disease. This clonotype came up many times. The time point: newly diagnosed GD, antithyroid drugs for less than 3 months. Isolated PBMC RNA provided the starting material for the TCR library. Library construction for TCR beta used iRepertoire HTBI primers and Arm-PCR of CDR3 regions. TCRdb re-called the multiplex PCR reads with MiXCR, one entry per CDR3 protein. This sample has around 250,000 distinct CDR3 sequences, with 15% to 20% found just once. The trim removed 4 bases at V and 7 bases at J, leaving 8 bases unmatched. The CDR3 extends over 15 amino acids. Germline CDR1 reads MDHEN; CDR2 reads SYDVKM. The same data also went into a second study, on T cells in Graves' hyperthyroidism and ophthalmopathy.

Sequenced material: peripheral blood mononuclear cells (PBMCs), taken at new diagnosis, from a patient treated with antithyroid drugs. The V gene is TRBV28, the J gene TRBJ2-7; 12 bases fit TRBD2. The clonotype originates from a woman in her twenties or thirties with Graves disease. The CDR3 spells CASSSRTSGVLEQYF. The DNA for the CDR3 is TGTGCCAGCAGTTCACGGACTAGCGGGGTCCTAGAGCAGTACTTC. Full variable domain (outside the CDR3, taken from reference TRBV28 and TRBJ2-7): DVKVTQSSRYLVKRTGEKVFLECVQDMDHENMFWYRQDPGLGLRLIYFSYDVKMKEKGDIPEGYSVSREKKERFSLILESASTNQTSMYLCASSSRTSGVLEQYFGPGTRLTVT.